A single sample is the source of the 11 T cell receptor beta chains below, sequenced in a study of T cell responses to AZD1222 COVID-19 vaccine. Here immunoSEQ multiplex PCR was the method, and the copy in TCRdb shows in-frame clones only, minus some. Among around 100,000 clones listed, about 87% were seen once. Source: peripheral blood, taken on day 0 of AZD1222 vaccination. The receptor source for this set is an adult in good health.

V gene TRBV5-1 combines with J gene TRBJ1-6; perhaps TRBD1 as D (6 bases). The CDR3 is 16 amino acids. V lost 4 bases and J lost 4, with 15 bases in between. In germline, CDR1 is SGHRS, CDR2 YFSETQ. The CDR3 region is CASSPSGALYNSPLHF. Written as DNA, the CDR3 is TGCGCCAGCAGCCCCTCGGGGGCGCTTTATAATTCACCCCTCCACTTT.

The rearrangement joins TRBV9 to TRBJ2-5; D possibly uses TRBD1 or TRBD2 (5 bases each). Germline V gives CDR1 SGDLS, CDR2 YYNGEE. CDR3 size: 16 residues. Trimming stripped 4 bases from V and 4 bases from J, with 20 bases between. The CDR3 protein is CASSRRGDGLGETQYF. The CDR3, as DNA: TGTGCCAGCAGCCGTCGAGGGGATGGGTTAGGAGAGACCCAGTACTTC. Together with reference TRBV9 and TRBJ2-5, the CDR3 gives the full variable domain: DSGVTQTPKHLITATGQRVTLRCSPRSGDLSVYWYQQSLDQGLQFLIQYYNGEERAKGNILERFSAQQFPDLHSELNLSSLELGDSALYFCASSRRGDGLGETQYFGPGTRLLVL.

The DNA for the CDR3 is TGCGCCAGCAGCTTGGCCATAGCGGGGGGGCGAGAGACCCAGTACTTC. Encoded protein: CASSLAIAGGRETQYF. The chain uses TRBV5-1 and TRBJ2-5; TRBD2 matches at 11 bases. The CDR3 loop spans 16 amino acids. The J segment lost 4 bases and the V segment lost 0 bases, leaving 5 bases of the junction unmatched. Germline V lookup: CDR1 SGHRS, CDR2 YFSETQ.

The chain is built from TRBV27 and TRBJ2-3; D remains unclear. Trimming left V 3 bases short and J 2 bases short, with 15 bases between. The length of the CDR3 is 16 residues. Looked up from germline, CDR1 is MNHEY and CDR2 is SMNVEV (reference sequence). In DNA, the CDR3 is TGTGCCAGCAGTTTTACCCCAGCAAGGTCCACAGATACGCAGTATTTT. Encoded protein: CASSFTPARSTDTQYF.

Only a few counts were recorded for this clone. The V gene is TRBV12-3 or TRBV12-4, the J gene TRBJ1-2; D is uncertain. This CDR3 comprises 9 residues. V lost 11 bases and J lost 8, with 9 bases in between. The CDR3 DNA is TGTGCCCCTATGAGGGGCTACACCTTC. Its translation is CAPMRGYTF.

This clone was detected only once. The CDR3 loop is CASSFVAGEKFYGYTF. The DNA of the CDR3 is TGTGCCAGCAGCTTCGTCGCAGGGGAGAAGTTCTATGGCTACACCTTC. This chain links TRBV7-9 with TRBJ1-2; tentative D call: TRBD1 (6 bases). There are 16 residues in the CDR3. V gave up 3 bases and J gave up 4 bases, with 18 bases separating them. CDR1 SEHNR and CDR2 FQNEAQ come from the germline V gene (reference sequence). Combining the CDR3 with reference TRBV7-9 and TRBJ1-2 gives the whole variable domain DTGVSQNPRHKITKRGQNVTFRCDPISEHNRLYWYRQTLGQGPEFLTYFQNEAQLEKSRLLSDRFSAERPKGSFSTLEIQRTEQGDSAMYLCASSFVAGEKFYGYTFGSGTRLTVV.

The V and J genes are TRBV3-1 (or the pseudogene TRBV3-2) and TRBJ2-5; 11 nucleotides line up with TRBD2. The length of the CDR3 is 18 residues. Germline CDR1 reads LGHDT; CDR2 reads YNNKEL (reference sequence). V was pared by 0 bases and J by 2 bases, with 8 bases of the junction left unmatched. CDR3 nucleotide sequence: TGTGCCAGCAGCCAAGATTCGGCGGGACTAGCGGAGCAAGAGACCCAGTACTTC. Translation gives CASSQDSAGLAEQETQYF.

The chain combines TRBV7-3 with TRBJ2-2; D uncertain. The CDR3 is 13 residues long. The germline CDR1 and CDR2 sequences are SGHTA and FQGTGA. V lost 2 bases to trimming and J lost 5 bases, with 6 bases between them. The CDR3 DNA reads as TGTGCCAGCAGCTTATCTACGACCGGGGAGCTGTTTTTT. Translation: CASSLSTTGELFF.

The chain uses TRBV19 and TRBJ2-2; TRBD2 matches at 7 bases. This CDR3 region has 15 residues. Germline CDR1 and CDR2: LNHDA and SQIVND (reference sequence). V lost 6 bases to trimming and J lost 0 bases; unmatched junction nucleotides: 4. The CDR3 spells CASRQRGTNTGELFF. The CDR3 coding sequence is TGTGCCAGTAGACAGCGGGGCACGAACACCGGGGAGCTGTTTTTT.

The V and J genes are TRBV7-2 and TRBJ2-3, with D possibly matching TRBD2 (6 bases). The V gene lost 5 bases and the J gene lost 2 bases, with 20 bases spanning the gap. From germline, CDR1 is SGHTA and CDR2 FQGNSA. This CDR3 is 17 amino acids long. In nucleotides, the CDR3 is TGTGCCAGCAGCCCGGCGGGAAGCGGGTCGTTCACAGATACGCAGTATTTT. This translates into CASSPAGSGSFTDTQYF.

Of note for this clone: An end of the junction differs from the germline gene, which may be a read error. Other DNA sequences in the same sample also yield this CDR3. The chain combines TRBV28 with TRBJ2-5; the D call may be TRBD1 or TRBD2 (5 bases each). The CDR3 length is 12 residues. Germline V gives CDR1 MDHEN, CDR2 SYDVKM. CDR3 amino acids: CASRGVGETQYF. CDR3 coding DNA: TGTGCTAGCAGAGGGGTAGGGGAGACCCAGTACTTC.